These 5 T cell receptor beta chains were sequenced from one sample in a study of human T cells and chemical hapten exposure (dated by TCRdb to the early 2020s). The time point label, read with the paper, signifies: pre-sensitization, week 0. The intended sense of this specimen's treatment or condition label: therapeutic diphenylcyclopropenone sensitization with weekly scalp DPC. The method behind the library was RACE. The run used a NextSeq 500. TCRdb took the public reads, trimmed them with fastp at Q25, ran MiXCR for clone calling and kept in-frame beta chains. Rows are combined by CDR3 protein, so each entry shows the most common genes and DNA. The sample data list a few hundred thousand distinct CDR3 sequences, and around 7% of these were observed just once. Approximately 1.2% of the sample belongs to the ten largest clones. The material sequenced was whole blood, taken in connection with sensitization to the hapten diphenylcyclopropenone (DPC). The receptors were sampled from a young man with alopecia areata. Some clones in this sample may be carry-over from other donors' samples.

The CDR3 loop reads CASSQIQGSNEQFF. The CDR3 DNA sequence: TGCGCCAGCAGCCAAATACAGGGGAGCAATGAGCAGTTCTTC. The chain recombines TRBV4-3 with TRBJ2-1; 7 positions match TRBD1. Germline lookup yields CDR1 LGHNA and CDR2 YSLEER. J was trimmed by 6 bases and V by 2 bases; bases with no gene match: 4. CDR3 size: 14 residues.

This clonotype was seen repeatedly, ten times or more. This chain connects TRBV27 to TRBJ2-7; the match to TRBD1 covers 7 bases. With V trimmed by 6 bases and J by 3 bases, 5 bases remained unmatched. This CDR3 region has 13 residues. Germline-derived CDR1 and CDR2 are MNHEY and SMNVEV (reference sequence). CDR3 protein: CASSRTGVYEQYF. The CDR3, as DNA: TGTGCCAGCAGCCGTACAGGGGTCTACGAGCAGTACTTC.

This clonotype was seen more than once but under ten times. The chain recombines TRBV5-1 with TRBJ2-3; possible D gene TRBD1, 5 bases. This CDR3 comprises 14 residues. Trimming shortened V by 0 bases and J by 4 bases, and 9 bases separated the two germline ends. Germline V gene data show CDR1 as SGHRS and CDR2 as YFSETQ. The CDR3, as DNA: TGCGCCAGCAGCTTGGAGGGGCAAGCAGATACGCAGTATTTT. This codes for CASSLEGQADTQYF.

CDR3 loop: CASSSLWDTLNTEAFF. CDR3 DNA sequence: TGTGCCAGCAGCTCGCTTTGGGACACCCTGAACACTGAAGCTTTCTTT. The genes are TRBV14 and TRBJ1-1, with a weak D call TRBD1 (6 bases). Germline values: CDR1 SGHDN, CDR2 FVKESK. Trimming took off 5 bases at V and 0 bases at J, with 16 bases between the two ends. CDR3 size: 16 residues.

The rearrangement links TRBV7-9 to TRBJ2-2; a weak D match, TRBD1 (6 bases). V was shortened by 5 bases and J by 2 bases, with 12 bases between the two germline ends. The V gene's germline CDR1 is SEHNR and CDR2 FQNEAQ (reference sequence). The CDR3 covers 15 residues. The CDR3 protein is CASSLRDTNTGELFF. The CDR3 nucleotides are TGTGCCAGCAGCCTCCGGGACACTAACACCGGGGAGCTGTTTTTT.